Listed below are T cell receptor beta chains from one sample, sequenced in a study of cytomegalovirus exposure and HLA in healthy donors. Repertoires were generated with immunoSEQ multiplex PCR, while TCRdb's copy carries only in-frame clones and drops some. The table includes approximately 110,000 clones, about two thirds detected once. Specimen: PBMCs. The receptors were sampled from a middle-aged woman in good health and CMV-seropositive. The conserved cysteine and the conserved F or W are not part of the CDR3 here.

v_call: TRBV2; j_call: TRBJ2-6; cdr3_aa: ASSDQGGAGANVLT
v_call: TRBV5-5; j_call: TRBJ1-1; cdr3_aa: ASSQWGVRTEAF
v_call: TRBV4-3; j_call: TRBJ1-6; cdr3_aa: ASSQQAGTGDNSPLH
v_call: TRBV18; j_call: TRBJ1-5; cdr3_aa: ASSDRGHQPQH
v_call: TRBV18; j_call: TRBJ1-1; cdr3_aa: ASSRLGQGSGAEAF
v_call: TRBV5-1; j_call: TRBJ1-4; cdr3_aa: ASSWTGYREKLF
v_call: TRBV6-5; j_call: TRBJ1-1; cdr3_aa: ASSQYSGGGTEAF
v_call: TRBV9; j_call: TRBJ2-3; cdr3_aa: ASSPQAGTPLITTDTQY
v_call: TRBV10-3; j_call: TRBJ2-1; cdr3_aa: AISERGSTYNEQF
v_call: TRBV5-1; j_call: TRBJ1-4; cdr3_aa: ASSLGAHPNEKLF
v_call: TRBV9; j_call: TRBJ1-2; cdr3_aa: ASARQGANYGYT
v_call: TRBV7-2; j_call: TRBJ1-4; cdr3_aa: ASTAQGLTNEKLF
v_call: TRBV10-3; j_call: TRBJ2-1; cdr3_aa: AISQAKPGQVYNEQF
v_call: TRBV13; j_call: TRBJ2-3; cdr3_aa: ASSLRQGSDTQY
v_call: TRBV10-3; j_call: TRBJ2-7; cdr3_aa: AISTGTVDSYEQY
v_call: TRBV5-4; j_call: TRBJ1-6; cdr3_aa: ASRTQGASSPLH
v_call: TRBV7-2; j_call: TRBJ1-5; cdr3_aa: ASSLSVGVPNQPQH
v_call: TRBV5-1; j_call: TRBJ2-7; cdr3_aa: ASSLRDNWGGEQY
v_call: TRBV4-3; j_call: TRBJ1-5; cdr3_aa: ASSQDSRTGDRQPQH
v_call: TRBV7-2; j_call: TRBJ1-2; cdr3_aa: ASSLDRGDGYT
v_call: TRBV7-8; j_call: TRBJ2-3; cdr3_aa: ASSLDRPGTSTDTQY
v_call: TRBV6-5; j_call: TRBJ1-2; cdr3_aa: ASRGTGYGYT
v_call: TRBV11-3; j_call: TRBJ2-1; cdr3_aa: ASSLEGVGYNEQF